This TCR beta chain comes out of a study of T cell clusters in autoimmune cytopenias (dated 2019 in TCRdb). Turning to the overall study: TRB sequencing reached a median depth of 51,575 reads per sample and yielded a median of around 2,200 distinct TRB clonotypes per sample. The goal of the study was to find out whether patients with autoimmune cytopenia have a disease-specific immune repertoire signature that could be used as a blood-based biomarker. Peripheral blood TRB and IGH repertoires were sequenced in autoimmune cytopenia patients at active disease and during treatment follow-up, alongside healthy, CLL and autoimmune hepatitis controls.

Based on the germline V gene (reference sequence), the CDR1 and CDR2 sequences are LNHDA and SQIVND. Taken from cysteine to phenylalanine, the CDR3 has 15 residues. No DNA is recorded. Each sample's TRB amplification started from approximately 240 ng of peripheral blood genomic DNA, which corresponds to tens of thousands of genome equivalents. Frequency indicates this clonotype is medium-sized (0.01 to 0.1%); no count is kept. Its antigen is not yet known. Beyond this particular receptor, the publication reports: TRB repertoire shifts, with less even repertoires in secondary cytopenia and CLL, mostly reflected lymphoma bias rather than autoimmunity. GLIPH suggested that primary autoimmune cytopenia patients lacked physiological T cell clusters: 55 or so clusters were exclusive to healthy donors versus 15 to 20 exclusive to patients. Compared with active autoimmune hepatitis patients, healthy donors had almost three times as many exclusive TRB clusters, a finding consistent with an autoimmunity-wide signature. In the comparison of secondary cytopenia with CLL, no cluster-lack signature showed up, apparently because the dominant lymphoma-associated repertoire masked the signature. The T cell clusters were defined only in silico, and the functional role of the clusters was left to be validated experimentally.

TRB rearrangements were amplified by multiplex PCR following a touch-down protocol, with the TRB-A and TRB-B primer pools mixed in one tube. Illumina adapters and sample indices were added to the amplicons through two consecutive PCR reactions performed with Phusion HS II polymerase. After gel purification with the NucleoSpin Gel and PCR Clean-up kit, the amplicons were quantified by Qubit and checked for quality on an Agilent 2100 Bioanalyzer. Libraries were sequenced on an Illumina MiSeq using 600-cycle, single-indexed, paired-end runs. The paper's processing steps were these. MiXCR version 2.1.12, together with the default MiXCR reference library, was used to align and assemble the TRB reads. A clone was defined by each unique CDR3 nucleotide sequence, and the analysis included only productive sequences supported by at least two reads. To assess repertoire diversity, an R script computed alpha-parameterized diversity profiles (alpha 0 to 5), which included the Shannon (alpha 1) and Simpson (alpha 2) indices. Combinatorial TRB VJ usage was computed with the tcR package and compared between cohorts by principal component analysis with ade4. GLIPH clustering of TCRbeta CDR3s was carried out on cohort pairs matched by age and read depth, and cluster frequencies were compared by Wilcoxon test. Following reprocessing of the reads by TCRdb, the data hold one row per CDR3 protein sequence and no DNA is available. Here the V and J calls rest on TCRdb's processing, not on the authors' analysis. The table kept for this sample lists 9,500 to 15,000 distinct CDR3 sequences. The ten largest clones add up to 3% to 3.5% of the sample.

The TCR comes from a human donor with an autoimmune cytopenia or autoimmune hepatitis (not recorded which). The sample taken for sequencing was peripheral blood. The sequence links TRBV19 to TRBJ2-2; the D call from TCRdb, TRBD1, cannot be confirmed without DNA. The CDR3 corresponds to CASSIATGSPGELFF.